This T cell receptor (beta chain) was sequenced during a study of blood T cells in healthy people across ages. This clonotype was seen only once. What it binds is not known. PCR was performed a second time for about 7 to 11 cycles using a sample-barcoded 5' primer and a J-beta primer mix. A template-switch adaptor that had 12 random nucleotides put a tag on each cDNA molecule. TCRdb independently ran MiXCR on the 5' RACE reads; one entry per CDR3 protein. This table has fewer than 800,000 distinct CDR3 sequences, approximately 49% appearing once. Study findings and constraints: The unknown donor CMV status may have confounded expanded clonotype changes.

The sample taken for sequencing was blood. This receptor was taken from a woman aged 60-70 years in good health.

The CDR3, as DNA: TGTGCCAGCAACAAAGACAGAAATAGCGGAGCAGATACGCAGTATTTT. Its translation is CASNKDRNSGADTQYF. The V and J genes are TRBV12-3 or TRBV12-4 and TRBJ2-3; D possibly corresponds to TRBD2 (6 bases). The CDR3 extends over 16 amino acids. The V and J ends lost 7 bases and 4 bases respectively, with 21 bases between them.